This entry lists 13 T cell receptor beta chains sequenced from one sample in a study of shared clonotypes between healthy human individuals. TCRdb keeps only in-frame clones here, not all; method: immunoSEQ multiplex PCR. The data show around 1.9 million clones, about 93% seen once. The naive CD8 subset, CD45RO-negative cells positively selected for CCR7, excluded terminally differentiated effector memory CD45RA+ cells. The sequencing input was naive CD8+ T cells from PBMCs. The receptors derive from a man younger than 35 in good health. Some clones in this sample may be carry-over from other donors' samples.

The chain carries TRBV9 and TRBJ2-7; D is perhaps TRBD2 (6 bases). CDR1 is SGDLS and CDR2 is YYNGEE in the germline V gene. This CDR3 is built from 15 residues. V lost 0 bases and J lost 6, with 16 bases in between. In DNA form, the CDR3 reads TGTGCCAGCAGCGTAGGCGGATCTAGCGTCGGCGAGCAGTACTTC. This sequence encodes CASSVGGSSVGEQYF. Full variable domain (missing parts from reference TRBV9 and TRBJ2-7): DSGVTQTPKHLITATGQRVTLRCSPRSGDLSVYWYQQSLDQGLQFLIQYYNGEERAKGNILERFSAQQFPDLHSELNLSSLELGDSALYFCASSVGGSSVGEQYFGPGTRLTVT.

The rearrangement joins TRBV4-1 to TRBJ1-3; possible D gene TRBD1, 6 bases. Germline values: CDR1 MGHRA, CDR2 YSYEKL. The CDR3 has 16 residues. V was shortened by 1 base and J by 0 bases, with 10 bases between the two germline ends. CDR3 DNA sequence: TGCGCCAGCAGCCAAGCCGACAGGAACTCTGGAAACACCATATATTTT. It encodes CASSQADRNSGNTIYF.

On this clone: The same CDR3 arises from other DNA sequences in this sample as well. This sequence joins TRBV27 and TRBJ2-2; possible D gene TRBD2, 6 bases. CDR3 length: 13 residues. Trimming took off 6 bases at V and 6 bases at J, with 11 bases between the two ends. Looked up from germline, CDR1 is MNHEY and CDR2 is SMNVEV (reference sequence). CDR3 nucleotide sequence: TGTGCCAGCAGCCGGAGGGGTGCCGGGGAGCTGTTTTTT. It codes for CASSRRGAGELFF.

The J gene is TRBJ2-7, the V gene TRBV5-1; D gene uncertain. V was clipped by 4 bases and J by 0 bases, with 8 bases between them. The CDR3 is 13 residues long. Germline CDR1 is SGHRS and CDR2 is YFSETQ. In DNA form, the CDR3 reads TGCGCCAGCAGCCCCGACCCCTCCTACGAGCAGTACTTC. Residues: CASSPDPSYEQYF.

A word on this clone: Other DNA sequences in this specimen translate into the identical CDR3. The genes are TRBV28 and TRBJ2-1; D may be TRBD2 (5 bases). Germline CDR1 MDHEN, CDR2 SYDVKM. V was shortened by 3 bases and J by 1 base, with 7 bases between the two germline ends. This CDR3 spans 14 amino acids. The chain's CDR3 is CASSLGESYNEQFF. CDR3 sequence (DNA): TGTGCCAGCAGTTTGGGAGAATCCTACAATGAGCAGTTCTTC. Looking up the rest from reference TRBV28 and TRBJ2-1 gives the full variable domain: DVKVTQSSRYLVKRTGEKVFLECVQDMDHENMFWYRQDPGLGLRLIYFSYDVKMKEKGDIPEGYSVSREKKERFSLILESASTNQTSMYLCASSLGESYNEQFFGPGTRLTVL.

A remark on this clone: At one of its ends the junction is not consistent with the germline gene, which may arise from a read error. Other DNA sequences within the sample encode an identical CDR3. The genes are TRBV27 and TRBJ2-3; maybe TRBD2 (5 bases). This CDR3 comprises 12 residues. Germline CDR1 is MNHEY and CDR2 is SMNVEV (reference sequence). The chain's CDR3 is CASSFSADTQYF. CDR3 nucleotide sequence: TGTGCCAGCAGTTTTAGCGCAGACACGCAGTATTTT.

The gene calls are TRBV2 and TRBJ2-7; 8 positions agree with TRBD2. Germline CDR1 SNHLY, CDR2 FYNNEI. The CDR3 runs 15 residues. The V and J ends lost 4 bases and 3 bases, in that order; junction bases with no gene match: 8. In DNA form, the CDR3 reads TGTGCCAGCAGTGGCCAGCGGGAGAGGGGCTACGAGCAGTACTTC. Amino acid sequence: CASSGQRERGYEQYF.

The chain uses TRBV5-1 and TRBJ1-3; possible D gene TRBD1, 5 bases. Trimming removed 4 bases from V and 8 bases from J, with 16 bases in between. The length of the CDR3 is 14 residues. CDR1 and CDR2 (germline): SGHRS, YFSETQ. CDR3: CASSPGTVAHTIYF. As DNA, the CDR3 is TGCGCCAGCAGCCCAGGGACGGTTGCACACACCATATATTTT.

J is TRBJ1-4 and V is TRBV9; no firm D call. The ends were cut back, 1 base at V and 3 bases at J, with 7 bases in the middle. This CDR3 is 14 amino acids long. Germline loops: CDR1 SGDLS, CDR2 YYNGEE. This chain's CDR3 is CASSVRSANEKLFF. The CDR3 nucleotides read TGTGCCAGCAGCGTAAGGTCAGCTAATGAAAAACTGTTTTTT.

The count of this clone is one. V usage is TRBV27 and J usage is TRBJ1-5, with TRBD1 matching 10 bases. From germline, CDR1 is MNHEY and CDR2 SMNVEV (reference sequence). Trimming removed 5 bases from V and 7 bases from J; junction bases left unmatched: 8. The CDR3 length is 15 residues. DNA of the CDR3: TGTGCCAGCAGTCCCTGGGACAGGGGAAGACAGCCCCAGCATTTT. It codes for CASSPWDRGRQPQHF.

This clone was counted a single time. The chain combines TRBV4-1 with TRBJ1-1; D is ambiguous. Germline CDR1 reads MGHRA; CDR2 reads YSYEKL. Trimming left V 6 bases short and J 1 base short, with 12 bases between. The CDR3 length is 14 residues. This CDR3 is CASRQPGSNTEAFF. The CDR3 DNA reads as TGCGCCAGCAGACAACCGGGATCGAACACTGAAGCTTTCTTT.

A single count supports this clone. The rearrangement joins TRBV7-9 to TRBJ2-5; no clear D. The V end lost 4 bases, the J end lost 1 base, and 10 bases lay between the germline ends. CDR1 is SEHNR and CDR2 is FQNEAQ in the germline V gene (reference sequence). The CDR3 has 14 amino acids. The CDR3 nucleotides are TGTGCCAGCAGCTCCTGGACCCTCCAAGAGACCCAGTACTTC. Translating it yields CASSSWTLQETQYF.

This chain joins TRBV13 and TRBJ1-2; TRBD1 agrees at 9 bases. The V segment lost 2 bases and the J segment 4 bases; nucleotides outside the gene matches: 8. This CDR3 is 16 amino acids long. Germline CDR1 PRHDT, CDR2 FYEKMQ (reference sequence). The CDR3 reads CASSLRTGEGVYGYTF. In DNA, the CDR3 is TGTGCCAGCAGCTTAAGGACAGGGGAAGGGGTCTATGGCTACACCTTC.